One T cell receptor (beta chain) is described in this entry. Based on its abundance in the sample, this clone is medium-sized (0.01 to 0.1%). There is no known antigen for this receptor. The input lacks base qualities; no much larger clone sits a single base away. The data belong to a study of coeliac disease (dated by TCRdb to 2022 to 2024). Notes on the research overall: Coeliac patients were classed as newly diagnosed active disease, refractory coeliac disease type I, or disease controlled by a gluten-free diet. Refractory coeliac disease type I was defined by the absence of response to a gluten-free diet for more than 12 months, together with immunophenotypically normal intraepithelial cells. Because high-resolution HLA typing was not available, biased TRBV7-2 usage was queried as a proof of principle. Next-generation sequencing of rearranged TRB and TRG CDR3 regions was applied to small intestinal lymphocyte fractions from coeliac and non-coeliac patients. The goal was to describe the TR repertoires of small intestinal T cells in active coeliac disease, in refractory type I coeliac disease, and in coeliac disease treated with a gluten-free diet. A total of some 30 patients were included in the full study, of whom about 22 had serologically confirmed coeliac disease and 8 were controls with non-small intestinal disorders. TRB sequencing worked for samples from 27 to 35 subjects, and these included 24 paired bulk unsorted intraepithelial and lamina propria cell samples. Beyond this particular receptor, the publication reports: Published gliadin-specific TRB sequences were found in about 55% of the 18 coeliac lamina propria samples but in only 1 of 6 controls. Lower clonality than in controls was observed in the TRB and TRG repertoires of active coeliac intraepithelial and lamina propria samples, suggesting that diverse T cells were recruited. TRB repertoires were largely private; most amino acid sequences were unique to one sample, and V-gene usage did not differ significantly by disease group. The separation of intraepithelial from lamina propria cells did not yield high-purity fractions, so cross-contamination between compartments was possible. The authors considered the approach unsuitable for unbiased detection of gliadin-specific T cells, which are scarce and rarely shared between patients.

Receptor libraries were prepared by the immunoSEQ multiplex PCR assay. In a multiplexed PCR, the TR loci were amplified; reverse primers were designed against J gene segments, whereas forward primers were designed against V gene segments. The amplified CDR3 regions were sequenced using the Illumina HiSeq System. Per the original workflow: A nearest-neighbour algorithm merged closely related reads to remove PCR and sequencing errors and collapse data into unique sequences. Two measures summarised the repertoires: clonality, and T cell density, defined as TR molecules per amount of genomic DNA input. CDR3 amino acid sequences present in at least 80% of unsorted samples were defined as public TRs, and these public TRs were then tested for differential abundance between coeliac and control samples. Every lamina propria sample was searched for matches to a list of under 250 published gliadin-specific TRB sequences. Disease-group differences in clonality and density were tested with Kruskal-Wallis tests followed by Dunn post-tests. Drawn from immuneACCESS, this table holds only the in-frame rearrangements with V and J called that TCRdb kept. Clones are partly lost; checked studies trace under half to an unresolved V gene and leave the rest unexplained. D and trimming were read from the DNA, whereas the V and J calls and clone size are those reported in that table. The sample table records 6,000 to 8,000 clones; about 78% of these occur just once. The ten largest clones capture more than 5% of the sample.

The CDR3 goes from the cysteine to the phenylalanine over 14 residues. The sequence is cut down to CDR3 DNA, 42 bases in frame from base 1. The junction shows trimming of 6 bases on V and 10 bases on J, plus 16 bases between the germline ends. Reading the germline V gene gives CDR1 MNHEY and CDR2 SVGAGI. Cells were frozen in aliquots of 400,000 to 600,000 in DMSO/FBS in liquid nitrogen, and a single aliquot from each fraction was used for sequencing. Endoscopy and small intestinal biopsy were performed in all 30 patients in the study. Lamina propria cells were released by collagenase digestion of the biopsy tissue remaining after intraepithelial cell isolation. Genomic DNA was extracted from frozen unsorted cell fractions using the Qiagen DNeasy blood extraction kit.

In this chain, TRBV6-5 is recombined with TRBJ1-6, with TRBD1 perhaps the D gene, on 5 matching bases. The sequenced sample consisted of lamina propria lymphocytes from the gut. The cell subset or site label of this sample denotes: lamina propria cell (LPC) fraction of small intestinal biopsy. The sequence was collected from a man aged 30 to 39 with celiac disease. CDR3 region: CASSLGGAASPLHF. Read as DNA, the sequence is TGTGCCAGCAGCCTCGGAGGGGCAGCATCACCCCTCCACTTT.